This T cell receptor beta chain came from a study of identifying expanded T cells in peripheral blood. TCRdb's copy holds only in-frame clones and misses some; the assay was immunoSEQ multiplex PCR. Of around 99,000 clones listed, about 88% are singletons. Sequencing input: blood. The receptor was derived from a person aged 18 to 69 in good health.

The CDR3 DNA follows: TGTGCCTGGAGCCGAACCGGGACGGGAGATCAGCCCCAGCATTTT. This encodes CAWSRTGTGDQPQHF. V is TRBV30 and J is TRBJ1-5, with a weak D call TRBD1 (5 bases). CDR1 GTSNPN and CDR2 SVGIG come from the germline V gene (reference sequence). Trimming cost V 3 bases and J 5 bases, with 17 bases left between them. The CDR3 length is 15 residues.